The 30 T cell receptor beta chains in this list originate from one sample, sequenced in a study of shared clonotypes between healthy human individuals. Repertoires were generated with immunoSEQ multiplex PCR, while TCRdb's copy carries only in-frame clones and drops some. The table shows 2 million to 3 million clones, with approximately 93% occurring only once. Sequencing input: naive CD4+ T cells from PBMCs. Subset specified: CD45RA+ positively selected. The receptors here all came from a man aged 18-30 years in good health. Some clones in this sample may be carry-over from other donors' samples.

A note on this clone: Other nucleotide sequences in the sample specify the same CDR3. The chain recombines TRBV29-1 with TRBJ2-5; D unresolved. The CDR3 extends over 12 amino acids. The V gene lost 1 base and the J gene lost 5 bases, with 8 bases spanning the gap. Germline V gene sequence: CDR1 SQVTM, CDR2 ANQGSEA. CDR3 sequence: CSVEGGPETQYF. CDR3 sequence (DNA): TGCAGCGTTGAAGGTGGCCCGGAGACCCAGTACTTC.

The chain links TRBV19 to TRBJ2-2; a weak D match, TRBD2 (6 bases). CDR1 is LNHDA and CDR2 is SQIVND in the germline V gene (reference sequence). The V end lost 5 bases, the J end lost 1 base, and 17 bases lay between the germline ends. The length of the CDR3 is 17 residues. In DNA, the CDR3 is TGTGCCAGTAGTTTCGACCGCGGGACTTGGAACACCGGGGAGCTGTTTTTT. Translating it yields CASSFDRGTWNTGELFF. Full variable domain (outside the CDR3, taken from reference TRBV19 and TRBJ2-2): DGGITQSPKYLFRKEGQNVTLSCEQNLNHDAMYWYRQDPGQGLRLIYYSQIVNDFQKGDIAEGYSVSREKKESFPLTVTSAQKNPTAFYLCASSFDRGTWNTGELFFGEGSRLTVL.

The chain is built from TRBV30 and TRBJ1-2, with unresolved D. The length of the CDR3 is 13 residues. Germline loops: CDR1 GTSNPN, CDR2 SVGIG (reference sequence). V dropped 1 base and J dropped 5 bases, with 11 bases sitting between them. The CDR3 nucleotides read TGTGCCTGGAGTGCGAGGGTTAGATATGGCTACACCTTC. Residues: CAWSARVRYGYTF.

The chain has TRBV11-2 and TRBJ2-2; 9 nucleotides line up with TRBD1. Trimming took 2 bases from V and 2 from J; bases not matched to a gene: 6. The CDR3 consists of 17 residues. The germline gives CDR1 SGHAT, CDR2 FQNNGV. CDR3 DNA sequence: TGTGCCAGCAGCTTAAGGTTGACAGGGGGAAACACCGGGGAGCTGTTTTTT. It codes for CASSLRLTGGNTGELFF.

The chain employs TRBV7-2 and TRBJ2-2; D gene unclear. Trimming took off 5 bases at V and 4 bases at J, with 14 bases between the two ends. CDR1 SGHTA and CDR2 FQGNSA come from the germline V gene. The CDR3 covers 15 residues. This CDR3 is CASSVPTPPTGELFF. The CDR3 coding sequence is TGTGCCAGCAGCGTACCGACACCCCCCACCGGGGAGCTGTTTTTT.

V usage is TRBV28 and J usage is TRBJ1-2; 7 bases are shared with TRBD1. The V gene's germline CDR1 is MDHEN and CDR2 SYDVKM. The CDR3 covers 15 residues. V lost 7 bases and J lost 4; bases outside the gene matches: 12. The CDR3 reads CASTPSRGRGYGYTF. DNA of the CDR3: TGTGCCAGCACCCCTAGTAGGGGGCGCGGCTATGGCTACACCTTC.

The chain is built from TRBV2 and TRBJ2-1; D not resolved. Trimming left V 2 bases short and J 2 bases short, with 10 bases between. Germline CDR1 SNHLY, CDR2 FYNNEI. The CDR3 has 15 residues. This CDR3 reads CASSEFRPPYNEQFF. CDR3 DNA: TGTGCCAGCAGTGAATTTAGGCCGCCCTACAATGAGCAGTTCTTC.

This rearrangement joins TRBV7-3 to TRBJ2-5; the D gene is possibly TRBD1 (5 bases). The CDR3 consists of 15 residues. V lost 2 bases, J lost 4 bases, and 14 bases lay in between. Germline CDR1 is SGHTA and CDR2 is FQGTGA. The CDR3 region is CASSLVWGPGETQYF. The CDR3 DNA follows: TGTGCCAGCAGCTTAGTCTGGGGCCCGGGAGAGACCCAGTACTTC.

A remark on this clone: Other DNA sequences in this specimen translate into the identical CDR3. CDR3 region: CASSFPRGTEAFF. Here the CDR3 DNA reads TGTGCCAGCAGTTTCCCAAGGGGCACTGAAGCTTTCTTT. The rearrangement joins TRBV28 to TRBJ1-1; D perhaps matches TRBD1 (5 bases). Germline V gene data show CDR1 as MDHEN and CDR2 as SYDVKM. V shed 3 bases and J shed 4 bases, with 9 bases lying between them. The length of the CDR3 is 13 residues.

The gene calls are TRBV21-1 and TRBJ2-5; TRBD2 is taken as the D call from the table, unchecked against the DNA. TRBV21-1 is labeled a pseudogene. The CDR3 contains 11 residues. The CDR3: CASSPPRVQYF. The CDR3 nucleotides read TGTGCCAGCAGCCCGCCCCGGGTACAGTACTTC.

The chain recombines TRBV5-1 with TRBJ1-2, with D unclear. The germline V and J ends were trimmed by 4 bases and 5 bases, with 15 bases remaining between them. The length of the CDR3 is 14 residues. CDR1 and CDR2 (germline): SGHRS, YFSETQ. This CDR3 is CASSQWTGVYGYTF. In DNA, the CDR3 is TGCGCCAGCAGCCAGTGGACGGGCGTTTATGGCTACACCTTC.

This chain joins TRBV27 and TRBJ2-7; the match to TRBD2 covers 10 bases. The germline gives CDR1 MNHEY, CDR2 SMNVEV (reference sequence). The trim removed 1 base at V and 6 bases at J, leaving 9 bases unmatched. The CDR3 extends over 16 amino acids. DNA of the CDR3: TGTGCCAGCAGTTTATATGGGGCTAGCGGGAGTGGCGAGCAGTACTTC. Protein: CASSLYGASGSGEQYF.

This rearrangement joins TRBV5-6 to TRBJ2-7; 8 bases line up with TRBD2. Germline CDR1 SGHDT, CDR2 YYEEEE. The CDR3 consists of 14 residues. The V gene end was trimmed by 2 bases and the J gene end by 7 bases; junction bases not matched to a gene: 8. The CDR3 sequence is CASSFAGGPREQYF. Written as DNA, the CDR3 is TGTGCCAGCAGCTTCGCGGGAGGCCCCAGGGAGCAGTACTTC. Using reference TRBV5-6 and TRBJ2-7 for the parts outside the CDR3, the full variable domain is DAGVTQSPTHLIKTRGQQVTLRCSPKSGHDTVSWYQQALGQGPQFIFQYYEEEERQRGNFPDRFSGHQFPNYSSELNVNALLLGDSALYLCASSFAGGPREQYFGPGTRLTVT.

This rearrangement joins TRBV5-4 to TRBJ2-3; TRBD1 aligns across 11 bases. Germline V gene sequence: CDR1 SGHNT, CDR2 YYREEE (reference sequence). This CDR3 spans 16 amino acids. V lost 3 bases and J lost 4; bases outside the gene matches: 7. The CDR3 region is CASSSRDRGVADTQYF. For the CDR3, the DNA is TGTGCCAGCAGCTCCCGGGACAGGGGGGTGGCAGATACGCAGTATTTT.

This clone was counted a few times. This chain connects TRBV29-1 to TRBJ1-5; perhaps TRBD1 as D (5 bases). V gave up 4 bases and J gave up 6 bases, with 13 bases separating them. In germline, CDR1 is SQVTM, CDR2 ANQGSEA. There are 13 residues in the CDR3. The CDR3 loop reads CSVVARVGQPQHF. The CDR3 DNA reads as TGCAGCGTTGTCGCCAGGGTTGGTCAGCCCCAGCATTTT.

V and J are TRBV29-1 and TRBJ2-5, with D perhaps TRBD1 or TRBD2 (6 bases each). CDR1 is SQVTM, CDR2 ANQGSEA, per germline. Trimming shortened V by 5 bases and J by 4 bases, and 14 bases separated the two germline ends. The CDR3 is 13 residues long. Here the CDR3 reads CSVYMGGPETQYF. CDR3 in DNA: TGCAGCGTTTATATGGGGGGCCCAGAGACCCAGTACTTC.

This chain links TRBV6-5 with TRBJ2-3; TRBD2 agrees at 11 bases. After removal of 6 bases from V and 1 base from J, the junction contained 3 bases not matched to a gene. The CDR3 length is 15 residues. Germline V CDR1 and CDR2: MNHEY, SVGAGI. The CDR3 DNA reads TGTGCCAGCAGCAAGGGACTAGCGGGCACAGATACGCAGTATTTT. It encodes CASSKGLAGTDTQYF.

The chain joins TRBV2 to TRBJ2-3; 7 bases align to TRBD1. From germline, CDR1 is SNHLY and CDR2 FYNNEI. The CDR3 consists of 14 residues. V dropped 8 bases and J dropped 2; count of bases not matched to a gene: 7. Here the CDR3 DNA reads TGTGCCAGCCAACCGGGACAGCCCACAGATACGCAGTATTTT. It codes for CASQPGQPTDTQYF.

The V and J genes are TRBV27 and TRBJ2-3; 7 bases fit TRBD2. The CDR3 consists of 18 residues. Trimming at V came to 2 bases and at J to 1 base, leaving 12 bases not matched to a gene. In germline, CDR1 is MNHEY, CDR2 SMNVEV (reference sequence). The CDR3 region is CASSLRPGRVQGTDTQYF. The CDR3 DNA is TGTGCCAGCAGTTTACGTCCTGGGAGGGTTCAAGGCACAGATACGCAGTATTTT.

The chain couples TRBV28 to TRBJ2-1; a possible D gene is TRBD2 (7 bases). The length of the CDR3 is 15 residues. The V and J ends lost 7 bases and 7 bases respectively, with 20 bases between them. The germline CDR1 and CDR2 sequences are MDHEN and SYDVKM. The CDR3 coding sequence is TGTGCCAGCACTAATTATGGGGGGGGGCAGAATGAGCAGTTCTTC. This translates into CASTNYGGGQNEQFF.

CDR3 sequence (DNA): TGTGCCAGCAGCGAGGACGGATATGAAAAACTGTTTTTT. Protein sequence: CASSEDGYEKLFF. The chain links TRBV9 to TRBJ1-4; D not resolved. CDR3 length: 13 residues. CDR1 is SGDLS and CDR2 is YYNGEE in the germline V gene. V dropped 3 bases and J dropped 6 bases, with 9 bases sitting between them.

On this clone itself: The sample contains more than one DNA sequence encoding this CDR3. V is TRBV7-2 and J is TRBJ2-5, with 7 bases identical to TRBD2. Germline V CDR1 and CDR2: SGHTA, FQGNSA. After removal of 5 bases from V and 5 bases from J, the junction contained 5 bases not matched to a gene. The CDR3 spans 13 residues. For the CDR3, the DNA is TGTGCCAGCAGCCTGCGGGGGAGGGAGACCCAGTACTTC. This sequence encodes CASSLRGRETQYF.

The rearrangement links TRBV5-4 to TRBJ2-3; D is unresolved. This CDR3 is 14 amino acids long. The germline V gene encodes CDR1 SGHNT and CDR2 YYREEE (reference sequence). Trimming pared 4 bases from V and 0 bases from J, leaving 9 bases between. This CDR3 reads CASSPEISTDTQYF. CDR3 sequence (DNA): TGTGCCAGCAGCCCAGAGATTAGCACAGATACGCAGTATTTT.

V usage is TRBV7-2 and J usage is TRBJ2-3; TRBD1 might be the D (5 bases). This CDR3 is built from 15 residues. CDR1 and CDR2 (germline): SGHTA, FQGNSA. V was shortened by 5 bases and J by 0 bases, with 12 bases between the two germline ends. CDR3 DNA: TGTGCCAGCAGCCAGGGTCCGAGCAGCACAGATACGCAGTATTTT. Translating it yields CASSQGPSSTDTQYF.

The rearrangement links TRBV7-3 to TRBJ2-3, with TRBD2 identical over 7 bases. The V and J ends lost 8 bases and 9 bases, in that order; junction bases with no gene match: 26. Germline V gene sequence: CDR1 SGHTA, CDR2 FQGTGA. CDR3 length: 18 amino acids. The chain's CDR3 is CASPPGNLREGSVETQYF. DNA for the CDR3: TGTGCCAGCCCCCCGGGTAATTTGAGGGAGGGCTCAGTTGAAACGCAGTATTTT.

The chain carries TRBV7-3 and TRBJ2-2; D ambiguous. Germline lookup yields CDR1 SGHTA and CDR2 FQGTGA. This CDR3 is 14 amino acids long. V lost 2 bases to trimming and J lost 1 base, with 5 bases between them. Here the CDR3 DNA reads TGTGCCAGCAGCTTAGCGATGAACACCGGGGAGCTGTTTTTT. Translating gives CASSLAMNTGELFF. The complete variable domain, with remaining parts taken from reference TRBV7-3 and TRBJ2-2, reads GAGVSQTPSNKVTEKGKYVELRCDPISGHTALYWYRQSLGQGPEFLIYFQGTGAADDSGLPNDRFFAVRPEGSVSTLKIQRTERGDSAVYLCASSLAMNTGELFFGEGSRLTVL.

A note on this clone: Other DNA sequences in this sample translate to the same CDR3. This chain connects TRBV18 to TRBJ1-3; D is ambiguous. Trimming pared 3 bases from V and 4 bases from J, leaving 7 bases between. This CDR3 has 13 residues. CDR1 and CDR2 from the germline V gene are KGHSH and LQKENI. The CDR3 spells CASSPMTGNTIYF. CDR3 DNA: TGTGCCAGCTCACCCATGACGGGAAACACCATATATTTT.

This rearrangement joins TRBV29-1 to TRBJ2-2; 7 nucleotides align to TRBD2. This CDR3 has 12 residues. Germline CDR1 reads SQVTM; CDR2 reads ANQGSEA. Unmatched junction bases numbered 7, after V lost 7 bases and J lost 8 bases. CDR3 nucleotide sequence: TGCAGCGGGGGACTATCCGAGGGGGAGCTGTTTTTT. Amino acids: CSGGLSEGELFF.

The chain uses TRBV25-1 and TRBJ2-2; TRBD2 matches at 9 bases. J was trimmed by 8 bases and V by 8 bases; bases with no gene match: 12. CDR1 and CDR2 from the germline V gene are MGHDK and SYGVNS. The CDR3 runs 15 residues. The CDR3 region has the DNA TGTGCCAGCGGAGGGGTAGCGGGAGTGTCAGGGGAGCTGTTTTTT. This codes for CASGGVAGVSGELFF.

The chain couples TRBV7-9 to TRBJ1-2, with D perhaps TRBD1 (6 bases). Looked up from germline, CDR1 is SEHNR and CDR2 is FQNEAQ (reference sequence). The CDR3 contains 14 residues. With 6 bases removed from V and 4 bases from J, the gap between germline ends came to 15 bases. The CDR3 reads CASSTGGGPYGYTF. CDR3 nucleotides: TGTGCCAGCAGTACCGGAGGGGGGCCCTATGGCTACACCTTC. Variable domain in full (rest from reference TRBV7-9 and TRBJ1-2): DTGVSQNPRHKITKRGQNVTFRCDPISEHNRLYWYRQTLGQGPEFLTYFQNEAQLEKSRLLSDRFSAERPKGSFSTLEIQRTEQGDSAMYLCASSTGGGPYGYTFGSGTRLTVV.